One and the same sample provided the 14 T cell receptor beta chains below, sequenced in a study of blood T cell repertoires in COVID-19. Repertoires were generated with immunoSEQ multiplex PCR, while TCRdb's copy carries only in-frame clones and drops some. The sample carries tens of thousands of clones, 75% to 90% recorded once. Sequenced sample: peripheral blood. Receptors were obtained from a man in his fifties or sixties with active COVID-19.

The V gene is TRBV5-4, the J gene TRBJ1-2; D not resolved. CDR1 is SGHNT and CDR2 is YYREEE in the germline V gene (reference sequence). V shed 1 base and J shed 4 bases, with 20 bases lying between them. CDR3 length equals 17 residues. This CDR3 reads CASSLPHATPGGYGYTF. CDR3 nucleotides: TGTGCCAGCAGCTTGCCCCACGCCACCCCAGGAGGCTATGGCTACACCTTC.

V gene TRBV19 combines with J gene TRBJ2-7; TRBD2 aligns across 14 bases. The V and J ends lost 5 bases and 7 bases, in that order; junction bases with no gene match: 7. The CDR3 has 15 amino acids. The germline V gene has CDR1 LNHDA and CDR2 SQIVND (reference sequence). CDR3 nucleotides: TGTGCCAGTAGTCCCGGGACTAGCGGGAGTAAAGAGCAGTACTTC. It is translated as CASSPGTSGSKEQYF.

V and J are TRBV6-5 and TRBJ1-6; 8 positions match TRBD1. The CDR3 has 15 amino acids. Germline assignment: CDR1 MNHEY and CDR2 SVGAGI. Trimming removed 0 bases from V and 8 bases from J; junction bases left unmatched: 3. The CDR3 sequence: CASSYSQGADSPLHF. Here the CDR3 DNA reads TGTGCCAGCAGTTACTCGCAGGGGGCTGATTCACCCCTCCACTTT.

CDR3 amino acids: CASSLGSLNYRYTF. For the CDR3, the DNA is TGTGCCAGCAGTTTGGGCAGCCTAAATTATCGGTACACCTTC. The gene calls are TRBV28 and TRBJ1-2; D uncertain. Germline V gene lookup returns CDR1 MDHEN and CDR2 SYDVKM. V lost 3 bases and J lost 11, with 19 bases in between. The CDR3 is made up of 14 amino acids.

The rearrangement uses TRBV7-3 and TRBJ2-3, with 12 positions matching TRBD2. The length of the CDR3 is 14 residues. The V and J ends lost 5 bases and 3 bases, in that order; junction bases with no gene match: 0. Germline V gene data show CDR1 as SGHTA and CDR2 as FQGTGA. CDR3 coding DNA: TGTGCCAGCAGCACTAGCGGGGGGACAGATACGCAGTATTTT. This encodes CASSTSGGTDTQYF.

The chain couples TRBV6-4 to TRBJ2-5, with 10 positions matching TRBD2. Germline values: CDR1 MRHNA, CDR2 SNTAGT. V shed 6 bases, J shed 7 bases, and the junction held 8 bases outside the gene matches. The CDR3 length is 14 residues. The CDR3 DNA reads TGTGCCAGCAGAGGGACTAGCGTCGGGGGGACCCAGTACTTC. This encodes CASRGTSVGGTQYF.

In this sample, this clone turned up a few times. V usage is TRBV27 and J usage is TRBJ1-2; 8 positions agree with TRBD1. V trimming: 2 bases; J trimming: 4 bases; junction bases outside the gene matches: 3. Looked up from germline, CDR1 is MNHEY and CDR2 is SMNVEV (reference sequence). This CDR3 contains 14 residues. CDR3 region: CASSLGQGTYGYTF. CDR3 bases: TGTGCCAGCAGTTTAGGACAGGGAACCTATGGCTACACCTTC.

This clone is medium-sized within its sample. This chain uses TRBV28 with TRBJ2-5, with 12 bases identical to TRBD2. The CDR3 length is 17 residues. Per germline, CDR1 MDHEN and CDR2 SYDVKM. V lost 3 bases, J lost 5 bases, and 10 bases stayed unmatched. CDR3 protein: CASSFRRLAGGSETQYF. The CDR3 DNA sequence: TGTGCCAGCAGTTTCCGTCGCCTAGCGGGAGGGAGTGAGACCCAGTACTTC.

V usage is TRBV15 and J usage is TRBJ1-6; D gene unclear. CDR1 and CDR2 from the germline V gene are LNHNV and YYDKDF (reference sequence). V was shortened by 3 bases and J by 6 bases, with 6 bases between the two germline ends. This CDR3 is built from 13 residues. In DNA, the CDR3 is TGTGCCACCAGCAGTATCCTTAATTCACCCCTCCACTTT. Translated, it gives CATSSILNSPLHF.

V and J are TRBV2 and TRBJ1-5; D gene unclear. This CDR3 region has 14 residues. Trimming removed 6 bases from V and 4 bases from J, with 13 bases in between. Germline CDR1 and CDR2: SNHLY and FYNNEI. CDR3 region: CASSPLTENQPQHF. In DNA, the CDR3 is TGTGCCAGCAGCCCTCTCACAGAGAATCAGCCCCAGCATTTT.

CDR3 protein: CASSLTAGGGQETQYF. DNA for the CDR3: TGTGCCAGCAGCTTAACTGCAGGGGGTGGCCAAGAGACCCAGTACTTC. J is TRBJ2-5 and V is TRBV7-8, with 7 bases that match TRBD1. The CDR3 has 16 amino acids. V trimming: 2 bases; J trimming: 1 base; junction bases outside the gene matches: 7. Germline lookup yields CDR1 SGHVS and CDR2 FQNEAQ.

V usage is TRBV18 and J usage is TRBJ2-5; D call uncertain. The CDR3 is made up of 13 amino acids. The germline gives CDR1 KGHSH, CDR2 LQKENI. Trimming removed 4 bases at V and 3 bases at J, with 9 bases between. The CDR3 DNA reads as TGTGCCAGCTCACGGCAGGCGAAAGAGACCCAGTACTTC. This codes for CASSRQAKETQYF.

This rearrangement joins TRBV4-3 to TRBJ1-2; D may be TRBD1 (6 bases). V was trimmed by 0 bases and J by 3 bases, leaving 11 bases between them. Germline V CDR1 and CDR2: LGHNA, YSLEER. The CDR3 length is 15 residues. CDR3 DNA: TGCGCCAGCAGCCAAGAGTCTGGGGGCGACTATGGCTACACCTTC. The encoded protein is CASSQESGGDYGYTF.

This rearrangement joins TRBV7-9 to TRBJ2-5, with D possibly TRBD2 on 6 matching bases. CDR1 SEHNR and CDR2 FQNEAQ come from the germline V gene (reference sequence). The V end was cut by 5 bases, the J end by 2 bases, with 12 bases between. This CDR3 spans 14 amino acids. CDR3 protein: CASSPSAGQETQYF. The DNA for the CDR3 is TGTGCCAGCAGCCCTAGCGCAGGACAAGAGACCCAGTACTTC.